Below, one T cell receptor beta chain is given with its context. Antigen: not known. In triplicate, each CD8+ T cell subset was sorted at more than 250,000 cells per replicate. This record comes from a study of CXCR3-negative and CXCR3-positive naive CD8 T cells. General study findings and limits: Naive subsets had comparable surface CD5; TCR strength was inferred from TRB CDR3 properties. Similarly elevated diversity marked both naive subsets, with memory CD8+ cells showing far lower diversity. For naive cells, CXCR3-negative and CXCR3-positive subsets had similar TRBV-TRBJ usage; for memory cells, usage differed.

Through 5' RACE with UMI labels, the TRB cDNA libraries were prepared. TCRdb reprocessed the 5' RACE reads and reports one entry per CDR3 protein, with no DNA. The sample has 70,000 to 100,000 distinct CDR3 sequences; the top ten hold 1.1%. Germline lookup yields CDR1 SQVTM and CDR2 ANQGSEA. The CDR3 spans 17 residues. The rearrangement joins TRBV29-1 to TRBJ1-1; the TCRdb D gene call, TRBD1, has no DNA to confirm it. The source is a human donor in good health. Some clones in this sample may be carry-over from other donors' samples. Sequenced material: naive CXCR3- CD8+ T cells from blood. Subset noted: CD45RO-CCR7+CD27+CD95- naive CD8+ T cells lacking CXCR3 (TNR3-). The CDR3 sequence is CSVEPGQGSRVNTEAFF.